This record looks at one T cell receptor (beta chain) sequence and its context. V shed 7 bases and J 0 bases; nucleotides not matched to a gene: 18. The CDR3 consists of 18 residues. Germline V gene data show CDR1 as SEHNR and CDR2 as FQNEAQ (reference sequence). This sample was taken from a study of blood T cell repertoires in COVID-19. Study information: Specimens from acute and convalescent COVID-19 originated in the United States, Italy and Spain.

Clones were read by immunoSEQ multiplex PCR, and TCRdb kept only the in-frame ones, dropping some. In the table there are roughly 73,000 clones, around 81% of which are singletons. The V gene is TRBV7-9, the J gene TRBJ2-7, with 7 bases matching TRBD1. The TCR originated in a woman in her seventies with acute or convalescent COVID-19. The sequenced sample consisted of peripheral blood. CDR3 nucleotides: TGTGCCAGCACCGGAGCCTCAAAGGGGGCCATAAGCTCCTACGAGCAGTACTTC. Translated, it gives CASTGASKGAISSYEQYF. The whole variable domain, remainder taken from reference TRBV7-9 and TRBJ2-7, is DTGVSQNPRHKITKRGQNVTFRCDPISEHNRLYWYRQTLGQGPEFLTYFQNEAQLEKSRLLSDRFSAERPKGSFSTLEIQRTEQGDSAMYLCASTGASKGAISSYEQYFGPGTRLTVT.